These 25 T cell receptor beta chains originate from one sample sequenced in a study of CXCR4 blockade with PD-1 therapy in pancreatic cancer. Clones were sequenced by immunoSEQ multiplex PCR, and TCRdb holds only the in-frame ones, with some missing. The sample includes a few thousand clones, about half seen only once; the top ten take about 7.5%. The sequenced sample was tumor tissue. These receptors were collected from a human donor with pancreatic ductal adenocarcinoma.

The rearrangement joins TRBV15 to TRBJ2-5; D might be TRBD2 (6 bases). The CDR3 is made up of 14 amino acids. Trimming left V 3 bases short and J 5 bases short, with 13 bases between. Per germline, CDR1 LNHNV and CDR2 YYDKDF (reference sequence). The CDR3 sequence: CATSRGGVGETQYF. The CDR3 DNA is TGTGCCACCAGCAGGGGCGGGGTCGGGGAGACCCAGTACTTC.

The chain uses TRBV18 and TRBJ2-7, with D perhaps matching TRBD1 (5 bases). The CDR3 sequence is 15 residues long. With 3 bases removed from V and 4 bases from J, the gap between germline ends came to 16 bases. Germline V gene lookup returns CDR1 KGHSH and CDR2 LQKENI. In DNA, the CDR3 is TGTGCCAGCTCACCCAAGGGCTCTCAGGGATACGAGCAGTACTTC. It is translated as CASSPKGSQGYEQYF.

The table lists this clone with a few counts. CDR3 bases: TGCGCCAGCAGCCAAGAGAGACTAGTGACAGATACGCAGTATTTT. Amino acids: CASSQERLVTDTQYF. The chain has TRBV1 and TRBJ2-3; whether TRBD2, the table's D call, matches the DNA was not checked. TRBV1 counts as a pseudogene. The CDR3 extends over 15 amino acids.

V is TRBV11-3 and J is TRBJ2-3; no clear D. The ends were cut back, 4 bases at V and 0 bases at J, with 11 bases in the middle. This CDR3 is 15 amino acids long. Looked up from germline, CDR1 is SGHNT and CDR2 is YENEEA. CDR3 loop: CASSSVSSSTDTQYF. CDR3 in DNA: TGTGCCAGCAGCTCCGTATCCTCTAGCACAGATACGCAGTATTTT.

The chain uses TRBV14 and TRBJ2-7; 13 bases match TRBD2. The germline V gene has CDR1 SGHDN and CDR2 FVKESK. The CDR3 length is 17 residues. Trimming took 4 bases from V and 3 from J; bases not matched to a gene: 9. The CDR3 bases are TGTGCCAGCAGCCCTAGACTAGCGGGAGGACCGAACTACGAGCAGTACTTC. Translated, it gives CASSPRLAGGPNYEQYF.

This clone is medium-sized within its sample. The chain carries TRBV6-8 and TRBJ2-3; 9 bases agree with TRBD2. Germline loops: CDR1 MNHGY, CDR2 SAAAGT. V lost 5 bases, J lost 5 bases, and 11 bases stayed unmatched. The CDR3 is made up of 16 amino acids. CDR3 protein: CASSEISGRGIDTQYF. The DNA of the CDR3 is TGTGCCAGCAGTGAGATTAGCGGGAGAGGGATAGATACGCAGTATTTT.

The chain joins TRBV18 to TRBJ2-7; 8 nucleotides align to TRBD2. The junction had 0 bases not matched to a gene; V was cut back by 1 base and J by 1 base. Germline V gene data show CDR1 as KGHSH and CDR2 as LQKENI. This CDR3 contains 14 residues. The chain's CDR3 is CASSPQRESYEQYF. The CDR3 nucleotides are TGTGCCAGCTCACCACAGCGGGAGTCCTACGAGCAGTACTTC.

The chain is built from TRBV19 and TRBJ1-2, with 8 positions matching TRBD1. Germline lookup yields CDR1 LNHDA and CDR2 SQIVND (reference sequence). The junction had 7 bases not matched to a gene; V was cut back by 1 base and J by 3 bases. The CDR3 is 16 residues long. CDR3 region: CASSIGTGMGYYGYTF. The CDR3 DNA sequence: TGTGCCAGTAGTATAGGGACAGGGATGGGGTACTATGGCTACACCTTC.

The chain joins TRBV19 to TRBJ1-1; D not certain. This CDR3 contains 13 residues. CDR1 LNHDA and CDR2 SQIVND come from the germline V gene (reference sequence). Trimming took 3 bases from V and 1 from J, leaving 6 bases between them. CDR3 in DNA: TGTGCCAGTAGTATCGGACGGAACACTGAAGCTTTCTTT. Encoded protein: CASSIGRNTEAFF.

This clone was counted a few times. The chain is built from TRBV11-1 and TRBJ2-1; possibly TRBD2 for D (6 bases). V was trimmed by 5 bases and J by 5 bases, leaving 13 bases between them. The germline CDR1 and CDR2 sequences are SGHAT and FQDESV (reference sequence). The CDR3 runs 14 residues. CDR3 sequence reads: CASSPLWGDNEQFF. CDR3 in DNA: TGTGCCAGCAGCCCCCTTTGGGGGGACAATGAGCAGTTCTTC.

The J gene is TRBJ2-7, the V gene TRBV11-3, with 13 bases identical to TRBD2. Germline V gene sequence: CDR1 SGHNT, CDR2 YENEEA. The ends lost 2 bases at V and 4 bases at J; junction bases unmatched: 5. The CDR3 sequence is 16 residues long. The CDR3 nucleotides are TGTGCCAGCAGCTTATCCGGGACTAGCGGGATTTACGAGCAGTACTTC. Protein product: CASSLSGTSGIYEQYF.

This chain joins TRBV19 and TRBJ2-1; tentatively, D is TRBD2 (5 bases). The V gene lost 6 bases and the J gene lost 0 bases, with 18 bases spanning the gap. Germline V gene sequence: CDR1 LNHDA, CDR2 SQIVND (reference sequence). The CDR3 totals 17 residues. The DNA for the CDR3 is TGTGCCAGTAGCACAACATGGACGGGAAGCTCCTACAATGAGCAGTTCTTC. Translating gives CASSTTWTGSSYNEQFF.

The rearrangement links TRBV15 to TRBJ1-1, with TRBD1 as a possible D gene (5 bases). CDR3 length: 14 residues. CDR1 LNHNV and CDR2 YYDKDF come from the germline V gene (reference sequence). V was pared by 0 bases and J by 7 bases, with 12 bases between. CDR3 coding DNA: TGTGCCACCAGCAGAGATATAGGGGAAGGTGAAGCTTTCTTT. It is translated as CATSRDIGEGEAFF. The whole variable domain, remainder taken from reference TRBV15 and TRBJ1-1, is DAMVIQNPRYQVTQFGKPVTLSCSQTLNHNVMYWYQQKSSQAPKLLFHYYDKDFNNEADTPDNFQSRRPNTSFCFLDIRSPGLGDTAMYLCATSRDIGEGEAFFGQGTRLTVV.

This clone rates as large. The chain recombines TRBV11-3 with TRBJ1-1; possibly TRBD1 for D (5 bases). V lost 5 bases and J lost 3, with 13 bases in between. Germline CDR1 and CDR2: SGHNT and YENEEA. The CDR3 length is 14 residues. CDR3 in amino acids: CASSQGGEDTEAFF. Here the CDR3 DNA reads TGTGCCAGCAGCCAGGGAGGGGAAGACACTGAAGCTTTCTTT.

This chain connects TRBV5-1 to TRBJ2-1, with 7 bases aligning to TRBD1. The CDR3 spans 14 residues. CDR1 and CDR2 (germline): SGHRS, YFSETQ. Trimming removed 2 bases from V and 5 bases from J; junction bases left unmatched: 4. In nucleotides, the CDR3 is TGCGCCAGCAGCTTCCGGGACAGCAACAATGAGCAGTTCTTC. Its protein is CASSFRDSNNEQFF.

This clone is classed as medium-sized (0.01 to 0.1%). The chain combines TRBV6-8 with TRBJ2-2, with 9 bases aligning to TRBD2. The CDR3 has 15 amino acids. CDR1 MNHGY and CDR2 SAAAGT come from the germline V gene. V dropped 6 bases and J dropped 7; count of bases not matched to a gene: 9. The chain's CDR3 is CASRSRGLASGELFF. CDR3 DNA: TGTGCCAGCAGATCCCGCGGACTAGCGAGCGGGGAGCTGTTTTTT.

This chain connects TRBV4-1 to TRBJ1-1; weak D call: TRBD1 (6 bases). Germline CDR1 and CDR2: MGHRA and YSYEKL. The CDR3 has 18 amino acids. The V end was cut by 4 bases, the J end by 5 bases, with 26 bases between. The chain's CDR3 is CASSRSGTQLEGETEAFF. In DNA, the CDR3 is TGCGCCAGCAGCCGTTCCGGGACACAACTAGAGGGGGAAACTGAAGCTTTCTTT.

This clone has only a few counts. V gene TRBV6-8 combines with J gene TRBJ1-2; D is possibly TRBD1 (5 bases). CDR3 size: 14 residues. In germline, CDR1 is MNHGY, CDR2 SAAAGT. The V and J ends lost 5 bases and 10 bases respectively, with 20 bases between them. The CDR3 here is CASSPPSQGPAYTF. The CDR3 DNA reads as TGTGCCAGCAGTCCTCCATCTCAGGGTCCTGCCTACACCTTC.

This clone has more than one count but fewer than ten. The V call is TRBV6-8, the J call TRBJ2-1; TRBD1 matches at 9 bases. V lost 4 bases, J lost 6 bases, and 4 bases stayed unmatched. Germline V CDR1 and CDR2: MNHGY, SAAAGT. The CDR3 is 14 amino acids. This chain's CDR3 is CASSSTGGSNEQFF. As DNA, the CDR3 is TGTGCCAGCAGTTCGACAGGGGGGAGCAATGAGCAGTTCTTC.

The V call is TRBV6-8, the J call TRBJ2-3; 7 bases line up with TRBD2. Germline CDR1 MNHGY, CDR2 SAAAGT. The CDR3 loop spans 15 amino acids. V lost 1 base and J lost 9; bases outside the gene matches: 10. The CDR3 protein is CASSYFGAGVDTQYF. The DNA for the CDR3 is TGTGCCAGCAGTTACTTTGGGGCGGGAGTTGACACGCAGTATTTT.

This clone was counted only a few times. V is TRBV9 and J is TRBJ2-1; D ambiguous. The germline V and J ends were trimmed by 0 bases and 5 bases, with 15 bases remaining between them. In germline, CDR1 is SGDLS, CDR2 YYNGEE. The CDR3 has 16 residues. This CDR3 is CASSVALGFTDNEQFF. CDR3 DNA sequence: TGTGCCAGCAGCGTAGCTCTAGGATTTACCGACAATGAGCAGTTCTTC.

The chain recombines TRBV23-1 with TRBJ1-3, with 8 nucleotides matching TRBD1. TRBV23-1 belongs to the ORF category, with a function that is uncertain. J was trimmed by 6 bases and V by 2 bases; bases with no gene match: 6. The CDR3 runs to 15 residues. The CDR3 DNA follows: TGCGCCAGCAGTCAAGAACAGGGGGAAGAAAACACCATATATTTT. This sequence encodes CASSQEQGEENTIYF.

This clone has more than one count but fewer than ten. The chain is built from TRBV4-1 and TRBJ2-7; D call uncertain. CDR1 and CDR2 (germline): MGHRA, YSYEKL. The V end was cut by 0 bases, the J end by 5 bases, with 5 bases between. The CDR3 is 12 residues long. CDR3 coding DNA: TGCGCCAGCAGCCAAGATCGGGACGAGCAGTACTTC. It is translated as CASSQDRDEQYF.

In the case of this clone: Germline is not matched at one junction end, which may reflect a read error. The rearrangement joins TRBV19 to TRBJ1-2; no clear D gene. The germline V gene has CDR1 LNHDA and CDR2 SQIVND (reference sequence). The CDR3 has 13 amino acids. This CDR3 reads CASSIDGNYGYTF. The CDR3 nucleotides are TGTGCCAGTAGTATCGACGGTAACTATGGCTATACCTTC.

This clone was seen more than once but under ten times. In nucleotides, the CDR3 is TGTGCCAGCAGTACCCACCTAGCGGGAGTCGAGCAGTTCTTC. Its protein is CASSTHLAGVEQFF. The chain is built from TRBV6-8 and TRBJ2-1, with 10 bases lining up with TRBD2. V trimming: 5 bases; J trimming: 10 bases; junction bases outside the gene matches: 8. Looked up from germline, CDR1 is MNHGY and CDR2 is SAAAGT. This CDR3 comprises 14 residues.